Below are 25 T cell receptor beta chains sequenced from a single sample in a study of Tregs in tolerant kidney transplant recipients. Libraries were prepared by immunoSEQ multiplex PCR; TCRdb keeps only in-frame clonotypes and omits some of them. The sample shows tens of thousands of clones, about 89% of them seen only once. This material consisted of CD4+ T cells from blood, taken before the transplant. These receptors were taken from a human donor who received a combined kidney and bone marrow transplant.

This chain joins TRBV2 and TRBJ1-2, with D tentatively TRBD1 (6 bases). Deletions cut 6 bases from V and 4 bases from J, with 12 bases between. The germline V gene encodes CDR1 SNHLY and CDR2 FYNNEI. The CDR3 has 13 residues. CDR3 sequence: CASRPTGIYGYTF. In nucleotides, the CDR3 is TGTGCCAGCAGGCCCACAGGGATCTATGGCTACACCTTC. Together with reference TRBV2 and TRBJ1-2, the CDR3 gives the full variable domain: EPEVTQTPSHQVTQMGQEVILRCVPISNHLYFYWYRQILGQKVEFLVSFYNNEISEKSEIFDDQFSVERPDGSNFTLKIRSTKLEDSAMYFCASRPTGIYGYTFGSGTRLTVV.

V is TRBV28 and J is TRBJ1-1, with no clear D. This CDR3 has 12 residues. Per germline, CDR1 MDHEN and CDR2 SYDVKM. Trimming removed 3 bases at V and 5 bases at J, with 7 bases between. This CDR3 reads CASSFSLTEAFF. The CDR3 DNA reads TGTGCCAGCAGTTTCAGTTTGACTGAAGCTTTCTTT.

The chain uses TRBV30 and TRBJ2-3; 12 bases match TRBD2. The CDR3 is made up of 14 amino acids. Germline values: CDR1 GTSNPN, CDR2 SVGIG (reference sequence). V lost 4 bases and J lost 4; bases outside the gene matches: 3. The CDR3 nucleotides are TGTGCCTGGACTAGCGGGAGGGGGCCAGATACGCAGTATTTT. Its protein product is CAWTSGRGPDTQYF.

V gene TRBV29-1 combines with J gene TRBJ2-1; 8 bases align to TRBD1. Germline loops: CDR1 SQVTM, CDR2 ANQGSEA. The CDR3 loop spans 12 amino acids. With 3 bases clipped from V and 7 bases from J, the junction kept 2 bases outside the gene matches. The CDR3 reads CSVDTGGNEQFF. The DNA for the CDR3 is TGCAGCGTTGATACAGGGGGTAATGAGCAGTTCTTC.

The V call is TRBV7-9, the J call TRBJ2-5; 12 nucleotides agree with TRBD2. The junction had 7 bases not matched to a gene; V was cut back by 3 bases and J by 5 bases. Germline-derived CDR1 and CDR2 are SEHNR and FQNEAQ (reference sequence). The CDR3 is made up of 16 amino acids. Here the CDR3 reads CASSFRLAGEVETQYF. In DNA, the CDR3 is TGTGCCAGCAGCTTTAGACTAGCGGGAGAGGTGGAGACCCAGTACTTC.

This clone was observed once. This chain connects TRBV28 to TRBJ2-5; 7 bases are shared with TRBD1. Germline loops: CDR1 MDHEN, CDR2 SYDVKM. Trimming at V came to 5 bases and at J to 5 bases, leaving 17 bases not matched to a gene. CDR3 size: 17 residues. The CDR3 nucleotides are TGTGCCAGCAGTCCCCCCCCTGGGACAGTTATGGGTGAGACCCAGTACTTC. Translation gives CASSPPPGTVMGETQYF.

The chain is built from TRBV19 and TRBJ2-1; TRBD2 matches 11 bases. The CDR3 length is 18 residues. The germline V gene encodes CDR1 LNHDA and CDR2 SQIVND (reference sequence). The ends lost 0 bases at V and 8 bases at J; junction bases unmatched: 12. CDR3 DNA sequence: TGTGCCAGTAGTATAGACATAAGACTAGCGGGAATAGGGGATGAGCAGTTCTTC. Its translation: CASSIDIRLAGIGDEQFF.

The genes are TRBV28 and TRBJ2-7; no firm D call. The CDR3 length is 11 residues. Germline V gene data show CDR1 as MDHEN and CDR2 as SYDVKM. The V end lost 5 bases, the J end lost 9 bases, and 11 bases lay between the germline ends. The chain's CDR3 is CASSANEVQYF. CDR3 nucleotide sequence: TGTGCCAGCAGTGCAAATGAGGTGCAGTACTTC.

The chain joins TRBV30 to TRBJ2-5, with 11 bases fitting TRBD2. The CDR3 runs to 17 residues. CDR1 and CDR2 (germline): GTSNPN, SVGIG (reference sequence). V was clipped by 0 bases and J by 4 bases; unmatched bases: 10. The CDR3 DNA follows: TGTGCCTGGAGTGTAGGGGCTAGCGGGAGGTTTGGAGAGACCCAGTACTTC. Encoded protein: CAWSVGASGRFGETQYF. The entire variable domain, with the rest obtained from reference TRBV30 and TRBJ2-5, is as follows: SQTIHQWPATLVQPVGSPLSLECTVEGTSNPNLYWYRQAAGRGLQLLFYSVGIGQISSEVPQNLSASRPQDRQFILSSKKLLLSDSGFYLCAWSVGASGRFGETQYFGPGTRLLVL.

This clone has just a few counts. The J gene is TRBJ2-7, the V gene TRBV18, with TRBD1 identical over 7 bases. The CDR3 has 14 residues. V dropped 3 bases and J dropped 2; count of bases not matched to a gene: 4. Looked up from germline, CDR1 is KGHSH and CDR2 is LQKENI. The CDR3 reads CASSPGQSAYEQYF. The CDR3 DNA reads as TGTGCCAGCTCACCGGGACAGTCCGCCTACGAGCAGTACTTC. The full variable domain, its missing parts supplied by reference TRBV18 and TRBJ2-7, is NAGVMQNPRHLVRRRGQEARLRCSPMKGHSHVYWYRQLPEEGLKFMVYLQKENIIDESGMPKERFSAEFPKEGPSILRIQQVVRGDSAAYFCASSPGQSAYEQYFGPGTRLTVT.

Worth noting for this clone: One end of the junction is discordant with germline, which a read error may explain. This chain links TRBV6-1 with TRBJ1-2; 9 bases agree with TRBD1. The CDR3 extends over 14 amino acids. The germline gives CDR1 MNHNS, CDR2 SASEGT. The CDR3 is CASRLQGAFYDYTF. Here the CDR3 DNA reads TGTGCCAGCAGACTACAGGGGGCATTCTATGACTACACCTTC.

J is TRBJ2-3 and V is TRBV29-1; the match to TRBD2 covers 10 bases. This CDR3 contains 14 residues. The trim removed 3 bases at V and 4 bases at J, leaving 4 bases unmatched. Germline CDR1 and CDR2: SQVTM and ANQGSEA. CDR3: CSVEIAGGSDTQYF. Written as DNA, the CDR3 is TGCAGCGTTGAGATAGCGGGAGGTTCAGATACGCAGTATTTT.

As concerns this clone: Sequence at one end of the junction differs from germline and may be a read error. The chain has TRBV28 and TRBJ1-2; TRBD1 matches 7 bases. Looked up from germline, CDR1 is MDHEN and CDR2 is SYDVKM. The CDR3 sequence is 11 residues long. The chain's CDR3 is CVSAGGIGYTF. Written as DNA, the CDR3 is TGTGTCAGCGCAGGGGGAATAGGCTACACCTTC.

The CDR3 nucleotides read TGTGCCAGCAGTTCACAGGGGGCACTACGTGAGCAGTTCTTC. Protein: CASSSQGALREQFF. V is TRBV28 and J is TRBJ2-1; TRBD1 aligns across 9 bases. Unmatched junction bases numbered 7, after V lost 4 bases and J lost 9 bases. The CDR3 length is 14 residues. CDR1 and CDR2 from the germline V gene are MDHEN and SYDVKM. Drawing the rest from reference TRBV28 and TRBJ2-1, the complete variable domain is DVKVTQSSRYLVKRTGEKVFLECVQDMDHENMFWYRQDPGLGLRLIYFSYDVKMKEKGDIPEGYSVSREKKERFSLILESASTNQTSMYLCASSSQGALREQFFGPGTRLTVL.

This chain links TRBV2 with TRBJ1-4; D is ambiguous. Trimming removed 6 bases at V and 6 bases at J, with 8 bases between. The germline V gene encodes CDR1 SNHLY and CDR2 FYNNEI. This CDR3 has 12 residues. Written as DNA, the CDR3 is TGTGCCAGCAGGGTAGCTGATGAAAAACTGTTTTTT. The encoded protein is CASRVADEKLFF.

This clone was observed once. The J gene is TRBJ1-1, the V gene TRBV28; weak D call: TRBD1 (5 bases). The CDR3 covers 12 residues. With 1 base removed from V and 10 bases from J, the gap between germline ends came to 10 bases. Germline V gives CDR1 MDHEN, CDR2 SYDVKM. The CDR3 sequence: CASSLLWQGAFF. The CDR3, as DNA: TGTGCCAGCAGTTTATTATGGCAGGGAGCTTTCTTT.

The rearrangement joins TRBV5-4 to TRBJ2-7; perhaps TRBD2 as D (6 bases). Trimming took off 6 bases at V and 2 bases at J, with 18 bases between the two ends. The CDR3 is 15 amino acids. Germline V gene data show CDR1 as SGHNT and CDR2 as YYREEE (reference sequence). Here the CDR3 reads CASKDQRDSTYEQYF. The CDR3, as DNA: TGTGCCAGCAAAGACCAGAGGGACTCCACCTACGAGCAGTACTTC.

The sample holds one count of this clone. J is TRBJ1-3 and V is TRBV7-3, with 7 bases matching TRBD1. Germline V gives CDR1 SGHTA, CDR2 FQGTGA. With 5 bases clipped from V and 4 bases from J, the junction kept 5 bases outside the gene matches. This CDR3 is built from 14 residues. The CDR3 spells CASSATGLGNTIYF. The DNA for the CDR3 is TGTGCCAGCAGCGCGACAGGGTTGGGAAACACCATATATTTT. The complete variable domain, with remaining parts taken from reference TRBV7-3 and TRBJ1-3, reads GAGVSQTPSNKVTEKGKYVELRCDPISGHTALYWYRQSLGQGPEFLIYFQGTGAADDSGLPNDRFFAVRPEGSVSTLKIQRTERGDSAVYLCASSATGLGNTIYFGEGSWLTVV.

The chain is built from TRBV2 and TRBJ2-1, with 10 bases fitting TRBD1. Germline-derived CDR1 and CDR2 are SNHLY and FYNNEI. CDR3 length: 15 residues. J was trimmed by 5 bases and V by 7 bases; bases with no gene match: 8. CDR3 nucleotide sequence: TGTGCCAGCATTAAATCCGGGACAGGGGACAATGAGCAGTTCTTC. It translates to CASIKSGTGDNEQFF. Variable domain in full (rest from reference TRBV2 and TRBJ2-1): EPEVTQTPSHQVTQMGQEVILRCVPISNHLYFYWYRQILGQKVEFLVSFYNNEISEKSEIFDDQFSVERPDGSNFTLKIRSTKLEDSAMYFCASIKSGTGDNEQFFGPGTRLTVL.

This sequence joins TRBV27 and TRBJ2-1; 7 bases line up with TRBD2. CDR1 is MNHEY and CDR2 is SMNVEV in the germline V gene (reference sequence). CDR3 length equals 15 residues. Trimming at V came to 6 bases and at J to 3 bases, leaving 8 bases not matched to a gene. The CDR3 DNA is TGTGCCAGCAGCAAGCGGGAACCCATCTACAATGAGCAGTTCTTC. Translation gives CASSKREPIYNEQFF.

This sequence joins TRBV5-1 and TRBJ2-3; the D gene is possibly TRBD2 (6 bases). Deletions cut 2 bases from V and 1 base from J, with 8 bases between. Germline-derived CDR1 and CDR2 are SGHRS and YFSETQ. This CDR3 contains 14 residues. The DNA for the CDR3 is TGCGCCAGCAGCTTTTTAGCGGGCACAGATACGCAGTATTTT. Protein sequence: CASSFLAGTDTQYF.

This chain joins TRBV5-1 and TRBJ2-2; perhaps TRBD1 as D (9 bases). This CDR3 spans 19 amino acids. The V gene's germline CDR1 is SGHRS and CDR2 YFSETQ. V was clipped by 4 bases and J by 4 bases, with 26 bases between them. CDR3 nucleotide sequence: TGCGCCAGCAGCCCCGCACAGGGGGCGTGGGCGGGAGGCACCGGGGAGCTGTTTTTT. Encoded protein: CASSPAQGAWAGGTGELFF.

The CDR3 DNA reads as TGCGCCAGCAGCCCCAACCTAGCGGGAGAAATCGAGCAGTACTTC. Its translation: CASSPNLAGEIEQYF. The V and J genes are TRBV5-1 and TRBJ2-7; 10 bases agree with TRBD2. The germline V gene encodes CDR1 SGHRS and CDR2 YFSETQ. CDR3 length: 15 amino acids. After removal of 4 bases from V and 6 bases from J, the junction contained 10 bases not matched to a gene.

Comments on this clone: The sample contains more than one DNA sequence encoding this CDR3. This chain joins TRBV11-2 and TRBJ2-2, with TRBD2 matching over 10 bases. The CDR3 spans 15 residues. After removal of 5 bases from V and 3 bases from J, the junction contained 3 bases not matched to a gene. Germline loops: CDR1 SGHAT, CDR2 FQNNGV. The CDR3 nucleotides are TGTGCCAGCAGCCTAGGACTAGCGGACACCGGGGAGCTGTTTTTT. It is translated as CASSLGLADTGELFF.

This chain connects TRBV28 to TRBJ1-3; unclear D gene. The CDR3 extends over 12 amino acids. Germline V gene data show CDR1 as MDHEN and CDR2 as SYDVKM. The V and J ends lost 4 bases and 8 bases respectively, with 9 bases between them. The CDR3 is CASSYNLDTIYF. DNA for the CDR3: TGTGCCAGCAGTTACAATCTCGACACCATATATTTT.